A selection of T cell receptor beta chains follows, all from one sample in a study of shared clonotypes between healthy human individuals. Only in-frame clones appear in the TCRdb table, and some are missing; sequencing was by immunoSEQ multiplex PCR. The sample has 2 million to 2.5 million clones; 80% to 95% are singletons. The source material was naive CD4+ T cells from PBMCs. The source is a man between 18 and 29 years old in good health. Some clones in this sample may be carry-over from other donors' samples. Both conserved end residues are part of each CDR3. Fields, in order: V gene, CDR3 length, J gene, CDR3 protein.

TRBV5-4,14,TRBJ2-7,CASSLLESDYEQYF
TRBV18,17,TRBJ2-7,CASSPSPYDRGSYEQYF
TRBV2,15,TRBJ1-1,CASSERVGLVTEAFF
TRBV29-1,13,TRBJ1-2,CSVEGTGASGYTF
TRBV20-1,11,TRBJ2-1,CSATAGGGWFF
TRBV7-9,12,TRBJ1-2,CASWGAADGYTF
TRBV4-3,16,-,CASSQDRPAGRYEQYF
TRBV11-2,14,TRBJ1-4,CASSFGVAGEKLFF
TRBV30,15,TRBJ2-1,CAWRRRDRGYNEQFF
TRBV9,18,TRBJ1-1,CASSVDDRGSGKNTEAFF
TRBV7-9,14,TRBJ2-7,CASRKGLAVHEQYF
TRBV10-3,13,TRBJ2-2,CAITRTTDGELFF
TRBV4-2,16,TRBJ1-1,CASSQGTGGAMTEAFF
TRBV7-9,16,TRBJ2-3,CASSWPGQGYTDTQYF